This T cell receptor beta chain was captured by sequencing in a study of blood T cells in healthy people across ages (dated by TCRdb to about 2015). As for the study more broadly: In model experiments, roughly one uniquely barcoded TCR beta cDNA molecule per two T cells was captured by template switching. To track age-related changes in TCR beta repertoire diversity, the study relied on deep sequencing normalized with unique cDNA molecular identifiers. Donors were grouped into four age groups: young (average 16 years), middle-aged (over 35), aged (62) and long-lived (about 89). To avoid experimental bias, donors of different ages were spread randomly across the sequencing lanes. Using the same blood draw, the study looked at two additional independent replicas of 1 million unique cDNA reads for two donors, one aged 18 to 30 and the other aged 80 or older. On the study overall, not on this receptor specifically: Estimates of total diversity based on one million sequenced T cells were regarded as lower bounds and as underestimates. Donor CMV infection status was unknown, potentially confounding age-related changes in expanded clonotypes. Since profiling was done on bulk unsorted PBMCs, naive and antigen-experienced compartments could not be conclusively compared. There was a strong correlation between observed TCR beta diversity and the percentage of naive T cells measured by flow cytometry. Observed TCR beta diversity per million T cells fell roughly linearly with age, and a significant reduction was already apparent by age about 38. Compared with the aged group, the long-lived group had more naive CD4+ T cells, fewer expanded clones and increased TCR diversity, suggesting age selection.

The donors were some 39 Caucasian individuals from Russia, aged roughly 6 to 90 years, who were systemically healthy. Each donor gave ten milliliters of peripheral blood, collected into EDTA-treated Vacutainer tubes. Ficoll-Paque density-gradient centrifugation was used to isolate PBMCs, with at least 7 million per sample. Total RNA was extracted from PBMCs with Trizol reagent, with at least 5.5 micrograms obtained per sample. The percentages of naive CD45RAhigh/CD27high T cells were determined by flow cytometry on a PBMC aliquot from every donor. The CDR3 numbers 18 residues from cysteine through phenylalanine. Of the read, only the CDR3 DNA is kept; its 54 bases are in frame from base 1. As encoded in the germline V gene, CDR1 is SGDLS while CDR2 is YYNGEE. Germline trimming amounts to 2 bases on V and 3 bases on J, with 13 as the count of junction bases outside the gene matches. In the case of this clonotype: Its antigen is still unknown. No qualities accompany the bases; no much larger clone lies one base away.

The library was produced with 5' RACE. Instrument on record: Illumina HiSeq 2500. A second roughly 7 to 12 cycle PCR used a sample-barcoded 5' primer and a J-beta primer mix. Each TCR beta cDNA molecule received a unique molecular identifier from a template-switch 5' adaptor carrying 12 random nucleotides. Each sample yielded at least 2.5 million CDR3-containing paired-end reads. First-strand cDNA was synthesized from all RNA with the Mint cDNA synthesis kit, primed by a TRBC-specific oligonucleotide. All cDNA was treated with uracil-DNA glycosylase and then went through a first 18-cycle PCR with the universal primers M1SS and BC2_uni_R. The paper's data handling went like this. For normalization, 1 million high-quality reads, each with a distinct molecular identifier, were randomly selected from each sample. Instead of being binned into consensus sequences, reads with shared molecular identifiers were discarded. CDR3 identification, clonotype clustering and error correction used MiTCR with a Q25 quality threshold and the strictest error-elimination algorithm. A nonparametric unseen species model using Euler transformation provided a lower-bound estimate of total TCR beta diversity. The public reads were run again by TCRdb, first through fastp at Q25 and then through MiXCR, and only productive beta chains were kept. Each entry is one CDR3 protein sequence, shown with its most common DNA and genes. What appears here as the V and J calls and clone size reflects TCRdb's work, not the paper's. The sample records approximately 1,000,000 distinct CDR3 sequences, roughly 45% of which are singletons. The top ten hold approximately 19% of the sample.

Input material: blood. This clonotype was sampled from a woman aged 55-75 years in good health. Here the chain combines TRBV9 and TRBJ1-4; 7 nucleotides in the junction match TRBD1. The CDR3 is CASSVQDLTGLANEKLFF. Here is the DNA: TGTGCCAGCAGCGTCCAAGATTTGACAGGGCTAGCTAATGAAAAACTGTTTTTT.